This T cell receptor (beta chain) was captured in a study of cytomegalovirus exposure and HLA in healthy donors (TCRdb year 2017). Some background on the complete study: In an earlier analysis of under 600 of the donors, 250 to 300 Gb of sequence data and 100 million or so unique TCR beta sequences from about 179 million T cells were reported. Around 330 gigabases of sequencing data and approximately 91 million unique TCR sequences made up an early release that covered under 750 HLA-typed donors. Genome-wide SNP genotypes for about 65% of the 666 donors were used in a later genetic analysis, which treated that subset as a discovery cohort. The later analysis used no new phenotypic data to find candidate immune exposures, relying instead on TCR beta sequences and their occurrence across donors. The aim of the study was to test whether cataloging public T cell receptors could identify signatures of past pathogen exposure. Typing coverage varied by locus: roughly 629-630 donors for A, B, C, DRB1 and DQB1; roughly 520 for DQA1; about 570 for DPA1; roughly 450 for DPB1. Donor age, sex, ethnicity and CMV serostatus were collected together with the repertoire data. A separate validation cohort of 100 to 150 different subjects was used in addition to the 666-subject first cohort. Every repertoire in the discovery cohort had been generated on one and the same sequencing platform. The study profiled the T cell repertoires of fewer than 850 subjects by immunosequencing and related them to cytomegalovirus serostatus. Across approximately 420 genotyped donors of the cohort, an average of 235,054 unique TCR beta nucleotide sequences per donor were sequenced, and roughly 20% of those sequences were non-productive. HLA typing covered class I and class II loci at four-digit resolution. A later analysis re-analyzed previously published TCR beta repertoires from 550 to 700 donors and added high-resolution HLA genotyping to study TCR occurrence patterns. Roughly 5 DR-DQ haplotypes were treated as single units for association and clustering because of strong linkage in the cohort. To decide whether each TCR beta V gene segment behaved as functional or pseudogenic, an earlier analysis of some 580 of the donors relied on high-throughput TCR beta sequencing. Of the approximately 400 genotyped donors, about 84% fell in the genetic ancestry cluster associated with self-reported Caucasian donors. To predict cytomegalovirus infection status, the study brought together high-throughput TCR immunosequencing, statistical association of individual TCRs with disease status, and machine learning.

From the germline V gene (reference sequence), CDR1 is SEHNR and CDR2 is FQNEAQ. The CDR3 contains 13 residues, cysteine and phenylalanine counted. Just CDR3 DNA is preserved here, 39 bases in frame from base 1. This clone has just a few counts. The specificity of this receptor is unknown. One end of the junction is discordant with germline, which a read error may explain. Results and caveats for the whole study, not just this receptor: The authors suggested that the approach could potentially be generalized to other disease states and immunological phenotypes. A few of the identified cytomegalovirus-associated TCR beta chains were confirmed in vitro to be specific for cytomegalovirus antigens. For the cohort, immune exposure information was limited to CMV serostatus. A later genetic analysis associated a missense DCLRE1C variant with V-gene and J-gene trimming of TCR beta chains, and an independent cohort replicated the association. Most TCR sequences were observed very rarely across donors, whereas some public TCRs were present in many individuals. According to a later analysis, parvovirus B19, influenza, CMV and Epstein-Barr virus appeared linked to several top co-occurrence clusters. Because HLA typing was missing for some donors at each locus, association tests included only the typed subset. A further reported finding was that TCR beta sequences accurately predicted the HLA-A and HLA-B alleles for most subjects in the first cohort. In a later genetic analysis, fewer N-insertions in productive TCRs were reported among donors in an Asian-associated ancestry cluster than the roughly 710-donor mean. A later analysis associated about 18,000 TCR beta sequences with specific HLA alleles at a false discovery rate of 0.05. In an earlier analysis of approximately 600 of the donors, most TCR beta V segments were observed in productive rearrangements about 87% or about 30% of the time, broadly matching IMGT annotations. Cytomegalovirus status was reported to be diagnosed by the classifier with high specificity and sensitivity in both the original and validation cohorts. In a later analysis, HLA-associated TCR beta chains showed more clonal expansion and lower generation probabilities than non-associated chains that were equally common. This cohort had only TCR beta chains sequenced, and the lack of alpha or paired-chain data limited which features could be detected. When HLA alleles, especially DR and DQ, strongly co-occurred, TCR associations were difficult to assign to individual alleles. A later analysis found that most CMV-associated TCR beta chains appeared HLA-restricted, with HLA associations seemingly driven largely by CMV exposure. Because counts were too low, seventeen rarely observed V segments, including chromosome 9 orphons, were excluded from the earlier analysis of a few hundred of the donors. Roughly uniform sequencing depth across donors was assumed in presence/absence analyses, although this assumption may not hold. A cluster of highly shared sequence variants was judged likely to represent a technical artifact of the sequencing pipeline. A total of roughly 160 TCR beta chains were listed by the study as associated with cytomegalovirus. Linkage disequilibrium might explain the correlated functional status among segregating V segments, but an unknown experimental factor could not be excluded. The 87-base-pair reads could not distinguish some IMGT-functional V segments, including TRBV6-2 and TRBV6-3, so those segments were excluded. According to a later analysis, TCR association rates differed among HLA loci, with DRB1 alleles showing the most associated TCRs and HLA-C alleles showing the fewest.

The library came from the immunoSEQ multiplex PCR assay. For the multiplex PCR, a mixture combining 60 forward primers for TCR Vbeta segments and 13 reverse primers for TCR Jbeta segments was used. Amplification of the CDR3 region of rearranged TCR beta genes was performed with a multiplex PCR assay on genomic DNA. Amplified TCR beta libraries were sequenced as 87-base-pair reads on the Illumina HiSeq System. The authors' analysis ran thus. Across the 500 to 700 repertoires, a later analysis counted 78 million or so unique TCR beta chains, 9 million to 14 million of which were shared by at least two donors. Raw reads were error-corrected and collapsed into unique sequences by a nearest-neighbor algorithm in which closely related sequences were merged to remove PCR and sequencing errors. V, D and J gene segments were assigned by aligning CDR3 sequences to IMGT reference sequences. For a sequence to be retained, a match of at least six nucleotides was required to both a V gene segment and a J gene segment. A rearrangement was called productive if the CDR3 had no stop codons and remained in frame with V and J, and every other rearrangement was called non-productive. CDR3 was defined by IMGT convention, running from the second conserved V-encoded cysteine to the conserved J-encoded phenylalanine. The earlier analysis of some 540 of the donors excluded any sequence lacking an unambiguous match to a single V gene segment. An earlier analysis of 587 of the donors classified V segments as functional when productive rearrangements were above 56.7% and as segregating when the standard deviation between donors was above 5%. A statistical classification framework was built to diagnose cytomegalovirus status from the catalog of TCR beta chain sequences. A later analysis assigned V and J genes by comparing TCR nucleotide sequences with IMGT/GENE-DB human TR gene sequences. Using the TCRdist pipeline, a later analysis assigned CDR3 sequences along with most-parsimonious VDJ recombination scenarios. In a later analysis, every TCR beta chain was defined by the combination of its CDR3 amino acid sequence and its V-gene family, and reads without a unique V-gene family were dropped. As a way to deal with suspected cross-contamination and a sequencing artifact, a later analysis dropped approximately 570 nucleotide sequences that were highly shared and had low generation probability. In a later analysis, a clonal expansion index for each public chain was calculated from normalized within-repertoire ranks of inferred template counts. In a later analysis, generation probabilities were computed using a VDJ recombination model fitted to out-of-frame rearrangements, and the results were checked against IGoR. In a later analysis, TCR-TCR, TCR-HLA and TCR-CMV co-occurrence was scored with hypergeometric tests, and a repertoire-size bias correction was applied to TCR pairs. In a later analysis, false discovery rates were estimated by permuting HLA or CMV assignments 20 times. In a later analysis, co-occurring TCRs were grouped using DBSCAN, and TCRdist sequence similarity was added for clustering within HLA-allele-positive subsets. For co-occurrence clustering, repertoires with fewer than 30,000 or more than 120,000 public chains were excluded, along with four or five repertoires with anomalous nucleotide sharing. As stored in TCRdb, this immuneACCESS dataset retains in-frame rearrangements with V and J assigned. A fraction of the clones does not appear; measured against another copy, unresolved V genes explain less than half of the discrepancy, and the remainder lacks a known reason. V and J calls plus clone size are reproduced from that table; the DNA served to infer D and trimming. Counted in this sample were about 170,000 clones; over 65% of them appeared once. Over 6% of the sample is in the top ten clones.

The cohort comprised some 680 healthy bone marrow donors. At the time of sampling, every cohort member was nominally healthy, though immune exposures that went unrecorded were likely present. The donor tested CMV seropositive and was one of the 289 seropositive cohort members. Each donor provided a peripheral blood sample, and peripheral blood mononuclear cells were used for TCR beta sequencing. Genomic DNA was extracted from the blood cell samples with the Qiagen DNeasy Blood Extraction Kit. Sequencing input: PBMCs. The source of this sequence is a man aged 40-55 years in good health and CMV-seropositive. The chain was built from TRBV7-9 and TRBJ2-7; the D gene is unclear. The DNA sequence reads TGTTCCAGCAGCTCGGGTTCCACCTACGAGCAGTACTTC. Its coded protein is CSSSSGSTYEQYF.